This T cell receptor (beta chain) was documented in a study of T cells after yellow fever vaccination. Study-level results: When the response was secondary, it was weaker but reached its peak faster, day 5 versus 15. In post-booster samples, most primary-vaccination clones reappeared (just under 98% CD4, 88% CD8).

This clonotype showed up many times. Its antigen is still unknown. The TCR cDNA carried a universal primer site and UMIs from 5'RACE template switching. TCRdb passed the 5' RACE reads through MiXCR, listing each CDR3 protein once. The sample has over 45,000 distinct CDR3 sequences; around 6.5% are singletons. Here the sequenced sample was CD8+ T cells sorted from PBMCs, taken on the day of the first yellow fever vaccination. This sequence was found in a man younger than 30 who received the YFV17D yellow fever vaccine.

The CDR3 nucleotides read TGTGCCAGCAGCCCGACAGGGGGCTATGAAAAACTGTTTTTT. The encoded protein is CASSPTGGYEKLFF. The V call is TRBV7-9, the J call TRBJ1-4; 10 positions agree with TRBD1. The CDR3 contains 14 residues. V trimming: 5 bases; J trimming: 6 bases; junction bases outside the gene matches: 3. Germline V gene lookup returns CDR1 SEHNR and CDR2 FQNEAQ (reference sequence).